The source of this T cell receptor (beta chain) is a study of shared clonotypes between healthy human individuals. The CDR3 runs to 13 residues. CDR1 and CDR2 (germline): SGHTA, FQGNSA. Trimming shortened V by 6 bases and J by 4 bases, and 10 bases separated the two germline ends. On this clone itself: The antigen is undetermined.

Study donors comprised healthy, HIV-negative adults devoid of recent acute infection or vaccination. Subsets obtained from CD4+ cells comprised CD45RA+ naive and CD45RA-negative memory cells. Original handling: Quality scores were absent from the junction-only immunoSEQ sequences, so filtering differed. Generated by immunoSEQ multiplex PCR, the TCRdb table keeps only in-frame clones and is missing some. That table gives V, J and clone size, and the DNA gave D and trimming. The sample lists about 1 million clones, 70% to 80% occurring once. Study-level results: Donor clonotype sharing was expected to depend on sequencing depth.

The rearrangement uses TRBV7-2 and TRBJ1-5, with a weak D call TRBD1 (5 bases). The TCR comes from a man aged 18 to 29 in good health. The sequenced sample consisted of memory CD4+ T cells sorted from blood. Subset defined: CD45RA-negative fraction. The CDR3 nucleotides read TGTGCCAGCAGTTTTACAGGAAATCAGCCCCAGCATTTT. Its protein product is CASSFTGNQPQHF.